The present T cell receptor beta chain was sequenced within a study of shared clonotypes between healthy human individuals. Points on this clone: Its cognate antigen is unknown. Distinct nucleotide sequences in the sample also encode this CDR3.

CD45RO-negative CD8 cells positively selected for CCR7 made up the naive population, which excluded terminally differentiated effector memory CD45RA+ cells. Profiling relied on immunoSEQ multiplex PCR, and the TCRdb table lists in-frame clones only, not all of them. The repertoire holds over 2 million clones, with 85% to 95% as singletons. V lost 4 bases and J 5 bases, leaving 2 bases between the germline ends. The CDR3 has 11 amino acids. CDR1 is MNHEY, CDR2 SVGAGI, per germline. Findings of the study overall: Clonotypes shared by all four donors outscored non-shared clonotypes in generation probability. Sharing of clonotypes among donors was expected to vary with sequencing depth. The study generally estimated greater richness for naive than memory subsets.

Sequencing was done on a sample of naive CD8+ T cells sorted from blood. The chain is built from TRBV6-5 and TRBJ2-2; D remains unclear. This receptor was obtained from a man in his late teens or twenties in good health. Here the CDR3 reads CASSSTGELFF. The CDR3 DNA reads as TGTGCCAGCAGTTCTACCGGGGAGCTGTTTTTT.